What follows are 17 T cell receptor beta chains derived from one specimen sequenced in a study of regulatory T cells in long-lasting Graves disease. Time point: newly diagnosed GD, antithyroid drugs for less than 3 months. Scientists built the TCR library using RNA that was extracted from PBMCs. Sequencing libraries for TCR beta were prepared with iRepertoire HTBI primers and Arm-PCR of CDR3 regions. TCRdb re-called the multiplex PCR reads with MiXCR, one entry per CDR3 protein. Of roughly 500,000 distinct CDR3 sequences detected, 14% appear once; the ten largest clones hold around a sixth. The same data also went into a second study, on T cells in Graves' hyperthyroidism and ophthalmopathy.

This specimen was peripheral blood mononuclear cells (PBMCs), taken at new diagnosis, from a patient treated with antithyroid drugs. The receptor set was obtained from a woman aged 45-65 years with Graves disease.

The chain carries TRBV28 and TRBJ2-7; a weak D match, TRBD2 (6 bases). The CDR3 runs 14 residues. Germline lookup yields CDR1 MDHEN and CDR2 SYDVKM. V shed 3 bases and J shed 6 bases, with 15 bases lying between them. As DNA, the CDR3 is TGTGCCAGCAGTTTGACTAGACTAGTTCCCGAGCAGTACTTC. It yields the protein CASSLTRLVPEQYF.

V usage is TRBV6-2 or TRBV6-3 and J usage is TRBJ1-5; D not resolved. This CDR3 comprises 17 residues. V gave up 2 bases and J gave up 1 base, with 15 bases separating them. Germline V gives CDR1 MNHEY, CDR2 SVGEGT. The CDR3 loop reads CASSYLGRTVSNQPQHF. The CDR3 DNA sequence: TGTGCCAGCAGTTACCTTGGGAGGACGGTAAGCAATCAGCCCCAGCATTTT.

This clonotype was detected ten times or more. The rearrangement links TRBV12-3 or TRBV12-4 to TRBJ1-6, with TRBD1 as a possible D gene (6 bases). The CDR3 is 17 residues long. The germline V and J ends were trimmed by 3 bases and 9 bases, with 21 bases remaining between them. Here the CDR3 DNA reads TGTGCCAGCAGTTTCCCTCGAGGGGGGACCAGTAGTTCACCCCTCCACTTT. Encoded protein: CASSFPRGGTSSSPLHF.

The rearrangement joins TRBV19 to TRBJ1-5, with 9 bases identical to TRBD1. This CDR3 contains 14 residues. V gave up 1 base and J gave up 5 bases; unmatched junction bases: 0. CDR1 and CDR2 (germline): LNHDA, SQIVND (reference sequence). The DNA of the CDR3 is TGTGCCAGTAGTATAGGGACAGGGGATCAGCCCCAGCATTTT. Translating gives CASSIGTGDQPQHF.

This clonotype was counted at least ten times. V usage is TRBV18 and J usage is TRBJ2-2; D is unresolved. Trimming pared 4 bases from V and 5 bases from J, leaving 14 bases between. This CDR3 region has 15 residues. CDR1 KGHSH and CDR2 LQKENI come from the germline V gene. In DNA form, the CDR3 reads TGTGCCAGCTCACAAGGACCCTCCGATACCGGGGAGCTGTTTTTT. Translating it yields CASSQGPSDTGELFF.

In its sample, this clonotype was seen many times. The chain has TRBV5-1 and TRBJ1-3; 7 bases align to TRBD1. The V gene's germline CDR1 is SGHRS and CDR2 YFSETQ. V lost 4 bases and J lost 4; bases outside the gene matches: 5. The CDR3 extends over 14 amino acids. In nucleotides, the CDR3 is TGCGCCAGCAGCACCTCGACAGGGGGAAACACCATATATTTT. Encoded protein: CASSTSTGGNTIYF.

The chain has TRBV28 and TRBJ2-5, with D perhaps TRBD1 (5 bases). Per germline, CDR1 MDHEN and CDR2 SYDVKM. Trimming removed 3 bases from V and 1 base from J, with 12 bases in between. This CDR3 comprises 15 residues. CDR3 amino acids: CASSFRQTIQETQYF. The CDR3 DNA reads TGTGCCAGCAGTTTCAGACAGACCATCCAAGAGACCCAGTACTTC.

This clonotype was seen a few times. The rearrangement links TRBV3-1 to TRBJ2-7; 8 bases line up with TRBD2. Germline V gene sequence: CDR1 LGHDT, CDR2 YNNKEL (reference sequence). The CDR3 has 15 amino acids. Trimming cost V 1 base and J 2 bases; bases outside gene matches: 4. The CDR3 reads CASSQATGGPYEQYF. The CDR3 DNA reads as TGTGCCAGCAGCCAAGCGACGGGAGGGCCCTACGAGCAGTACTTC.

This clonotype has at least ten counts. V gene TRBV5-1 combines with J gene TRBJ2-3, with D hard to call. The CDR3 runs 14 residues. The germline gives CDR1 SGHRS, CDR2 YFSETQ. The V end lost 2 bases, the J end lost 1 base, and 8 bases lay between the germline ends. CDR3 residues: CASSFADRTDTQYF. The DNA of the CDR3 is TGCGCCAGCAGCTTTGCCGACCGCACAGATACGCAGTATTTT.

This clonotype was picked up many times. The rearrangement links TRBV11-2 to TRBJ2-3; maybe TRBD2 (5 bases). V lost 1 base to trimming and J lost 4 bases, with 15 bases between them. CDR1 and CDR2 (germline): SGHAT, FQNNGV. The CDR3 loop spans 16 amino acids. Here the CDR3 DNA reads TGTGCCAGCAGCTTAGTTTGGCCGGGATTGTCAGATACGCAGTATTTT. Encoded protein: CASSLVWPGLSDTQYF.

This clonotype was observed a few times. The V and J genes are TRBV20-1 and TRBJ2-7; the D is unclear. Germline CDR1 reads DFQATT; CDR2 reads SNEGSKA (reference sequence). V shed 8 bases and J shed 5 bases, with 22 bases lying between them. This CDR3 region has 14 residues. Written as DNA, the CDR3 is TGCAGTTCGCTAAAGTCCAGCCGGGCAGACGAGCAGTACTTC. Translation gives CSSLKSSRADEQYF.

As for this clonotype: The conserved final phenylalanine or tryptophan is absent from the CDR3, which likely points to a read error. V usage is TRBV7-9 and J usage is TRBJ1-5; D is undetermined. The CDR3 runs 14 residues. V was clipped by 1 base and J by 0 bases, with 4 bases between them. Per the germline V gene, CDR1 is SEHNR and CDR2 is FQNEAQ (reference sequence). The CDR3 coding sequence is TGTGCCAGCAGCTTAGGGGATAGCAATCAGCCCCAGCATCTT. This encodes CASSLGDSNQPQHL.

This clonotype was found a few times. The chain has TRBV11-2 and TRBJ2-1, with TRBD2 matching 11 bases. J was trimmed by 8 bases and V by 5 bases; bases with no gene match: 11. Germline values: CDR1 SGHAT, CDR2 FQNNGV. The CDR3 is 16 residues long. CDR3 in amino acids: CASSGTGTSGRHEQFF. The CDR3 DNA sequence: TGTGCCAGCAGCGGGACGGGAACTAGCGGGAGACATGAGCAGTTCTTC.

The rearrangement uses TRBV10-2 and TRBJ2-2, with D possibly being TRBD2 (6 bases). Germline values: CDR1 WSHSY, CDR2 SAAADI. The CDR3 consists of 18 residues. Trimming removed 1 base at V and 0 bases at J, with 15 bases between. The CDR3: CASSELYGVAANTGELFF. CDR3 DNA sequence: TGCGCCAGCAGTGAGTTATATGGAGTAGCGGCGAACACCGGGGAGCTGTTTTTT.

This clonotype has more than one count but fewer than ten. The chain is built from TRBV3-1 and TRBJ2-6, with 8 bases matching TRBD2. The CDR3 runs 18 residues. Germline V gene data show CDR1 as LGHDT and CDR2 as YNNKEL (reference sequence). With 4 bases clipped from V and 0 bases from J, the junction kept 8 bases outside the gene matches. The chain's CDR3 is CASSPRGGRLSGANVLTF. In DNA, the CDR3 is TGTGCCAGCAGCCCTCGGGGGGGCCGACTCTCTGGGGCCAACGTCCTGACTTTC.

The chain couples TRBV4-1 to TRBJ1-2, with D possibly TRBD1 on 6 matching bases. This CDR3 region has 18 residues. V dropped 0 bases and J dropped 4 bases, with 21 bases sitting between them. Per germline, CDR1 MGHRA and CDR2 YSYEKL. The CDR3 nucleotides read TGCGCCAGCAGCCAAGATGGGGGTGGCAGGGGAATTTCCTATGGCTACACCTTC. Protein: CASSQDGGGRGISYGYTF.

The chain links TRBV10-3 to TRBJ1-5; the D gene is possibly TRBD1 (6 bases). The V and J ends lost 2 bases and 2 bases respectively, with 7 bases between them. The length of the CDR3 is 14 residues. Germline V gene sequence: CDR1 ENHRY, CDR2 SYGVKD. Written as DNA, the CDR3 is TGTGCCATCAGTGAGGGGGGCCGCAATCAGCCCCAGCATTTT. This gives the protein CAISEGGRNQPQHF.